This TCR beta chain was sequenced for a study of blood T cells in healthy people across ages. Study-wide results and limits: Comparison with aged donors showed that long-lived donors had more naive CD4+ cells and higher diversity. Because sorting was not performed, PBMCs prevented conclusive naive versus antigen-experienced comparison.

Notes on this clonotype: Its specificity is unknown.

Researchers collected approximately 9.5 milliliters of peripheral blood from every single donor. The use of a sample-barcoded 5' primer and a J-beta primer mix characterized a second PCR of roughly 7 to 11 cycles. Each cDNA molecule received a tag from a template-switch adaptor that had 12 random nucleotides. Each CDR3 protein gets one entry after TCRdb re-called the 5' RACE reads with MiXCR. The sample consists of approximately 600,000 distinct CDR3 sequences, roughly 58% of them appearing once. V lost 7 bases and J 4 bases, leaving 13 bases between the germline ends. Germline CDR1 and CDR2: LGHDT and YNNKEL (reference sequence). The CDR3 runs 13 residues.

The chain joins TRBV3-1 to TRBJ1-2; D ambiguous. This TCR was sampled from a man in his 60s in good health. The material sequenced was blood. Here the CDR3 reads CASTWGGGYGYTF. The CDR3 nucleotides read TGTGCCAGCACCTGGGGAGGCGGCTATGGCTACACCTTC.